The 17 T cell receptor beta chains given below trace back to one sample, sequenced in a study of blood T cell repertoires in COVID-19. Sequenced by immunoSEQ multiplex PCR; TCRdb stores in-frame clones only, minus some. This table holds 110,000 to 150,000 clones, more than 75% found once. Input material: peripheral blood. The receptors shown here come from a woman in her fifties or sixties with acute or convalescent COVID-19.

The chain is built from TRBV9 and TRBJ2-4; 9 positions agree with TRBD1. The V segment lost 0 bases and the J segment 7 bases; nucleotides outside the gene matches: 5. This CDR3 has 15 amino acids. Germline CDR1 is SGDLS and CDR2 is YYNGEE. The CDR3 nucleotides read TGTGCCAGCAGCGTAGCTATAGGACAGGGGAACATTCAGTACTTC. Amino acid sequence: CASSVAIGQGNIQYF.

This clone was seen once. The gene calls are TRBV28 and TRBJ1-1, with 7 bases identical to TRBD1. Germline CDR1 MDHEN, CDR2 SYDVKM. V shed 6 bases and J 1 base; nucleotides not matched to a gene: 5. The CDR3 spans 14 residues. CDR3 in DNA: TGTGCCAGCAGCCCCGGGGACAGGAACACTGAAGCTTTCTTT. Amino acids: CASSPGDRNTEAFF. Drawing the rest from reference TRBV28 and TRBJ1-1, the complete variable domain is DVKVTQSSRYLVKRTGEKVFLECVQDMDHENMFWYRQDPGLGLRLIYFSYDVKMKEKGDIPEGYSVSREKKERFSLILESASTNQTSMYLCASSPGDRNTEAFFGQGTRLTVV.

The chain's CDR3 is CASSPWTGLQPQHF. DNA of the CDR3: TGTGCCAGTAGTCCCTGGACAGGGCTTCAGCCCCAGCATTTT. The chain is built from TRBV19 and TRBJ1-5; 8 bases map to TRBD1. CDR1 and CDR2 (germline): LNHDA, SQIVND (reference sequence). V was clipped by 5 bases and J by 6 bases; unmatched bases: 6. The CDR3 is made up of 14 amino acids.

The chain joins TRBV6-5 to TRBJ1-3; possibly TRBD1 for D (5 bases). V gave up 5 bases and J gave up 5 bases, with 16 bases separating them. The CDR3 sequence is 15 residues long. Germline CDR1 is MNHEY and CDR2 is SVGAGI. The CDR3 region has the DNA TGTGCCAGCAGTACCGATTCAGGGATAAGAAACACCATATATTTT. This sequence encodes CASSTDSGIRNTIYF.

The V and J genes are TRBV5-1 and TRBJ2-5, with 7 bases lining up with TRBD2. The J segment lost 4 bases and the V segment lost 0 bases, leaving 9 bases of the junction unmatched. The CDR3 spans 16 residues. CDR1 is SGHRS and CDR2 is YFSETQ in the germline V gene. The CDR3 DNA is TGCGCCAGCAGCTTGGTTGGCGCGGGGGAGGGAGAGACCCAGTACTTC. It encodes CASSLVGAGEGETQYF.

J is TRBJ1-4 and V is TRBV28; 7 positions match TRBD1. V dropped 4 bases and J dropped 4; count of bases not matched to a gene: 6. The CDR3 is 15 amino acids. Germline CDR1 reads MDHEN; CDR2 reads SYDVKM. The CDR3 loop is CASSSRDSLNEKLFF. CDR3 nucleotide sequence: TGTGCCAGCAGTTCCCGGGACAGCCTTAATGAAAAACTGTTTTTT.

The chain couples TRBV5-1 to TRBJ1-2; a weak D match, TRBD1 (5 bases). CDR3 size: 12 residues. Germline CDR1 and CDR2: SGHRS and YFSETQ. Trimming removed 7 bases at V and 3 bases at J, with 10 bases between. CDR3 DNA: TGCGCCAGCGGGCTAGGGGACTATGGCTACACCTTC. Protein sequence: CASGLGDYGYTF.

This clone occurred a few times. The chain couples TRBV6-5 to TRBJ1-2; D not resolved. In germline, CDR1 is MNHEY, CDR2 SVGAGI. The CDR3 totals 13 residues. Trimming shortened V by 4 bases and J by 4 bases, and 10 bases separated the two germline ends. The CDR3 DNA reads as TGTGCCAGCAGTTTGGGCCATCTCTATGGCTACACCTTC. Protein product: CASSLGHLYGYTF.

The J gene is TRBJ2-1, the V gene TRBV11-2; the match to TRBD2 covers 8 bases. With 5 bases clipped from V and 4 bases from J, the junction kept 10 bases outside the gene matches. Germline V gene lookup returns CDR1 SGHAT and CDR2 FQNNGV. The CDR3 is made up of 16 amino acids. The CDR3 is CASSTEGLVRYNEQFF. CDR3 DNA: TGTGCCAGCAGCACCGAGGGACTAGTTCGTTACAATGAGCAGTTCTTC.

The chain links TRBV7-2 to TRBJ2-7, with TRBD2 matching over 8 bases. The CDR3 has 14 amino acids. V dropped 0 bases and J dropped 3; count of bases not matched to a gene: 1. CDR1 is SGHTA, CDR2 FQGNSA, per germline. The CDR3 nucleotides are TGTGCCAGCAGCTTAGCTAGCGGGGACTACGAGCAGTACTTC. Protein: CASSLASGDYEQYF.

The gene calls are TRBV28 and TRBJ2-1; 7 bases fit TRBD1. The V segment lost 8 bases and the J segment 4 bases; nucleotides outside the gene matches: 5. The germline CDR1 and CDR2 sequences are MDHEN and SYDVKM. This CDR3 is 13 amino acids long. CDR3 bases: TGTGCCAGCGTGGGGACAGCGTACAATGAGCAGTTCTTC. Translation: CASVGTAYNEQFF.

The V call is TRBV27, the J call TRBJ1-4; TRBD1 matches 8 bases. The CDR3 loop spans 15 amino acids. V lost 6 bases to trimming and J lost 3 bases; unmatched junction nucleotides: 6. Germline loops: CDR1 MNHEY, CDR2 SMNVEV (reference sequence). The CDR3 DNA sequence: TGTGCCAGCAGACCAGGGGGCACGGCTAATGAAAAACTGTTTTTT. It translates to CASRPGGTANEKLFF.

V gene TRBV7-8 combines with J gene TRBJ2-5; 7 nucleotides line up with TRBD1. Per the germline V gene, CDR1 is SGHVS and CDR2 is FQNEAQ. This CDR3 has 13 residues. The V gene end was trimmed by 5 bases and the J gene end by 3 bases; junction bases not matched to a gene: 3. CDR3 residues: CASSADREETQYF. The CDR3 nucleotides are TGTGCCAGCAGCGCCGACAGGGAAGAGACCCAGTACTTC.

The chain couples TRBV7-8 to TRBJ1-1, with 8 bases that match TRBD1. CDR3 length equals 14 residues. The V and J ends lost 4 bases and 1 base, in that order; junction bases with no gene match: 2. The V gene's germline CDR1 is SGHVS and CDR2 FQNEAQ. CDR3 in amino acids: CASSYRGRNTEAFF. In DNA, the CDR3 is TGTGCCAGCAGCTACAGGGGGAGGAACACTGAAGCTTTCTTT. The complete variable domain, with remaining parts taken from reference TRBV7-8 and TRBJ1-1, reads GAGVSQSPRYKVAKRGQDVALRCDPISGHVSLFWYQQALGQGPEFLTYFQNEAQLDKSGLPSDRFFAERPEGSVSTLKIQRTQQEDSAVYLCASSYRGRNTEAFFGQGTRLTVV.

The rearrangement uses TRBV3-1 (or the pseudogene TRBV3-2) and TRBJ2-1; TRBD2 agrees at 10 bases. The CDR3 covers 15 residues. Germline CDR1 LGHDT, CDR2 YNNKEL (reference sequence). J lost 4 bases, V lost 4 bases, and 4 bases had no gene match. CDR3 amino acids: CASSLLAGLYNEQFF. The CDR3 DNA sequence: TGTGCCAGCAGCCTACTAGCGGGGCTTTACAATGAGCAGTTCTTC.

The V and J genes are TRBV6-6 and TRBJ2-3; 8 bases align to TRBD2. Losses at the gene ends were 2 bases for V and 4 bases for J; bases not matched to a gene: 5. Germline lookup yields CDR1 MNHNY and CDR2 SVGAGI (reference sequence). This CDR3 has 15 amino acids. In nucleotides, the CDR3 is TGTGCCAGCAGTTACCTCGGGGGGGCCCCAGATACGCAGTATTTT. Amino acid sequence: CASSYLGGAPDTQYF.

The J gene is TRBJ1-1, the V gene TRBV5-1; no reliable D call. Trimming shortened V by 0 bases and J by 1 base, and 4 bases separated the two germline ends. This CDR3 has 13 residues. The V gene's germline CDR1 is SGHRS and CDR2 YFSETQ. CDR3 DNA: TGCGCCAGCAGCTTGGACAGGAACACTGAAGCTTTCTTT. This sequence encodes CASSLDRNTEAFF.